Listed below are T cell receptor beta chains from one sample, sequenced in a study of molecular identifiers for immune sequencing clone quantification. Each CDR3 protein is one row after TCRdb ran MiXCR on the PCR reads. Of some 320,000 distinct CDR3 sequences in the sample, about 21% were seen once. Sequenced input: naive CD8+ T cells from blood, with Jurkat cell RNA spiked in. The receptors shown here come from a human donor in good health. Some libraries in this study had Jurkat cell RNA spiked in. The CDR3 runs from the conserved cysteine through the conserved F or W. The D gene is left open where the match is weak. Size values are once, few and many counts, or a class for expanded clones, and some rows have none.

TRBJ2-7 TRBD2 few TRBV19 TGTGCCAGTAGTATCGGGGGGAGGGCCGTCCCCTACGAGCAGTACTTC CASSIGGRAVPYEQYF
TRBJ1-3 NA many TRBV12-3/TRBV12-4 TGTGCCAGCAGTTCGACCCTCGATGGAAACACCATATATTTT CASSSTLDGNTIYF
TRBJ2-2 NA many TRBV29-1 TGCAGCGTTGTTGGGGACGTAGTTGCCGGGGAGCTGTTTTTT CSVVGDVVAGELFF
TRBJ2-1 TRBD1 few TRBV11-2 TGTGCCAGCAGCTCCAGGACAGGAGAATCCTACAATGAGCAGTTCTTC CASSSRTGESYNEQFF
TRBJ2-3 TRBD2 many TRBV20-1 TGCAGTGCTAGAGATACGGTAGCGGGGGCAATTAGCACAGATACGCAGTATTTT CSARDTVAGAISTDTQYF
TRBJ1-5 NA NA TRBV2 TGTGCCAGCAGTGAGGTAGGGGGGCCGGGGCAGCCCCAGCATTTT CASSEVGGPGQPQHF
TRBJ2-1 TRBD1 NA TRBV10-3 TGTGCCATCAGGACCCACGACAGGGGGCTAAGGGAAGGGTCCTACAATGAGCAGTTCTTC CAIRTHDRGLREGSYNEQFF
TRBJ1-5 TRBD1 few TRBV12-3/TRBV12-4 TGTGCCAGCAGTTTGGGACAGGGCATTCAGCCCCAGCATTTT CASSLGQGIQPQHF
TRBJ2-2 NA many TRBV27 TGTGCCAGCAGGCCCCTCCGGGTCGAGGGCACCGGGGAGCTGTTTTTT CASRPLRVEGTGELFF
TRBJ2-1 NA few TRBV4-1 TGCGCCAGCAGCCAACTCTGGGACGGTTGGGATGAGCAGTTCTTC CASSQLWDGWDEQFF
TRBJ2-4 NA many TRBV5-5 TGTGCCAGCAGCTTGGAGGGGCCTCTTCAAAACATTCAGTACTTC CASSLEGPLQNIQYF
TRBJ1-4 NA many TRBV7-9 TGTGCCAGCAGCTTATCCTCCAGGGAAAAACTGTTTTTT CASSLSSREKLFF
TRBJ2-3 NA many TRBV7-8 TGTGCCAGCAGCTTAATCGGGGCAAGCACAGATACGCAGTATTTT CASSLIGASTDTQYF
TRBJ1-6 TRBD1 once TRBV27 TGTGCCAGCAAGCTACAGGGGGGAAGTTCACCCCTCCACTTT CASKLQGGSSPLHF
TRBJ2-3 NA NA TRBV2 TGTGCCAGCGGGGGAGATACCCTTAGCACAGATACGCAGTATTTT CASGGDTLSTDTQYF
TRBJ1-2 NA many TRBV29-1 TGCAGCGTTGAAGATCCAGGGTTAGGAGGCTACACCTTC CSVEDPGLGGYTF
TRBJ2-3 NA few TRBV19 TGTGCCAGTAGTATGGGTTGGGCGGACACAGATACGCAGTATTTT CASSMGWADTDTQYF
TRBJ2-6 NA NA TRBV7-9 TGTGCCAGCAGCTCGCGACTACAGGGATTCCAGTCTTCCTCTGGGGCCAACGTCCTGACTTTC CASSSRLQGFQSSSGANVLTF
TRBJ2-5 NA NA TRBV6-5 TGTGCCAGCAGTTACTCACAAGAAGGACGAGAGACCCAGTACTTC CASSYSQEGRETQYF
TRBJ2-6 NA many TRBV12-3/TRBV12-4 TGTGCCAGCAGTTCATTGGACAGCGATTACTCTGGGGCCAACGTCCTGACTTTC CASSSLDSDYSGANVLTF
TRBJ2-5 TRBD1 many TRBV4-1 TGCGCCAGCAGCCAAGATGAGACAGGGAGACTCCTTCAAGAGACCCAGTACTTC CASSQDETGRLLQETQYF
TRBJ2-3 NA many TRBV7-6 TGTGCCAGCAGCCAATCCCTTAGGGGGGGAAACCTCACAGATACGCAGTATTTT CASSQSLRGGNLTDTQYF
TRBJ2-7 NA many TRBV29-1 TGCAGCGTGACCGGACAGTCCTACGAGCAGTACTTC CSVTGQSYEQYF
TRBJ2-5 NA many TRBV7-9 TGTGCCAGCAGCTTATCCTGGGGAGAAGAGACCCAGTACTTC CASSLSWGEETQYF
TRBJ2-2 NA few TRBV4-3 TGCGCCAGCAGCCAAGAGAGGGGGAGATTGACCGGGGAGCTGTTTTTT CASSQERGRLTGELFF
TRBJ2-1 TRBD2 many TRBV4-1 TGCGCCAGCAGCCCCGTGGGACTAGCGGGGGTGGATGAGCAGTTCTTC CASSPVGLAGVDEQFF
TRBJ2-2 TRBD1 few TRBV4-3 TGCGCCAGCAGCCAAGGAGGTGACAGGGGATCCACCGGGGAGCTGTTTTTT CASSQGGDRGSTGELFF
TRBJ2-3 NA many TRBV5-5 TGTGCCAGCAGTTATGACATGGGGCCCGCTTTCACAGATACGCAGTATTTT CASSYDMGPAFTDTQYF
TRBJ1-1 NA many TRBV2 TGTGCCAGCAGTGAGTCAGCCGTGAACACTGAAGCTTTCTTT CASSESAVNTEAFF
TRBJ2-3 NA many TRBV29-1 TGCAGCGTTGATGAGGGGCCAGATACGCAGTATTTT CSVDEGPDTQYF
TRBJ2-3 TRBD2 many TRBV27 TGTGCCAGCGGCAGCGGGGGGGCCCAAATTCTCTTTGGCACAGATACGCAGTATTTT CASGSGGAQILFGTDTQYF
TRBJ1-5 NA many TRBV27 TGTGCCAGTAAGGGGTTACGGCAGCCCCAGCATTTT CASKGLRQPQHF
TRBJ1-5 NA many TRBV4-1 TGCGCCAGCAGCCTGGGACCGTTTAGCAATCAGCCCCAGCATTTT CASSLGPFSNQPQHF
TRBJ2-7 TRBD1 few TRBV7-9 TGTGCCAGCAGCTTAGAGGGACAGAGCTACGGGCAGTACTTC CASSLEGQSYGQYF
TRBJ2-5 NA many TRBV9 TGTGCCAGCAGCGCCATGGGCGGCCCAGAGACCCAGTACTTC CASSAMGGPETQYF
TRBJ2-1 NA many TRBV4-1 TGCGCCAGCAGCCAAGCTTTTACAGGGTACAATGAGCAGTTCTTC CASSQAFTGYNEQFF
TRBJ2-3 NA NA TRBV20-1 TGCAGTGCTAGAGATCCGTTAATGGGCCTATACACAGATACGCAGTATTTT CSARDPLMGLYTDTQYF
TRBJ1-2 NA many TRBV2 TGTGCCAGCAGTGAAGCGCTTCTTGTACAGGTCAACTATGGCTACACCTTC CASSEALLVQVNYGYTF
TRBJ2-1 NA NA TRBV3-1 TGTGCCAGCAGTGGGGACGGGCAGAGCTCCTACAATGAGCAGTTCTTC CASSGDGQSSYNEQFF
TRBJ2-3 TRBD1 few TRBV9 TGTGCCAGCAGCGTAGAAAAGGGACAGGGAGCAGATACGCAGTATTTT CASSVEKGQGADTQYF
TRBJ2-7 NA NA TRBV12-3/TRBV12-4 TGTGCCAGCAGCCGCAGCCCCTACGAGCAGTACTTC CASSRSPYEQYF
TRBJ1-6 NA few TRBV4-3 TGCGCCAGCAGCCAACAGGGCAGGGAATATAATTCACCCCTCCACTTT CASSQQGREYNSPLHF